The next 24 T cell receptor beta chains were all read from a single sample in a study of cytomegalovirus exposure and HLA in healthy donors. Sequenced by immunoSEQ multiplex PCR; TCRdb stores in-frame clones only, minus some. The sample consists of about 140,000 clones, roughly 81% of them appearing once. Sequenced material: PBMCs. These receptors all come from a woman in her twenties or thirties in good health and CMV-seronegative.

CDR3 in amino acids: CASSPGRSYEQYF. The CDR3 DNA reads TGTGCCAGCAGCCCCGGGAGAAGCTACGAGCAGTACTTC. This sequence joins TRBV6-5 and TRBJ2-7; tentatively, D is TRBD2 (6 bases). Per germline, CDR1 MNHEY and CDR2 SVGAGI. The CDR3 is 13 amino acids. The germline V and J ends were trimmed by 6 bases and 3 bases, with 12 bases remaining between them.

The chain recombines TRBV5-4 with TRBJ2-1; 9 positions agree with TRBD2. Trimming removed 9 bases from V and 0 bases from J; junction bases left unmatched: 7. The CDR3 loop spans 15 amino acids. From germline, CDR1 is SGHNT and CDR2 YYREEE (reference sequence). CDR3 in DNA: TGTGCCACCTCCCGCGGGGGGGGCTCCTACAATGAGCAGTTCTTC. Amino acid sequence: CATSRGGGSYNEQFF.

This clone has a single count. CDR3 residues: CASSQVDRGNSPLHF. CDR3 sequence (DNA): TGTGCCAGCAGCCAGGTCGACAGGGGTAATTCACCCCTCCACTTT. V is TRBV5-6 and J is TRBJ1-6, with 8 bases matching TRBD1. Germline CDR1 and CDR2: SGHDT and YYEEEE. V lost 4 bases and J lost 6; bases outside the gene matches: 6. This CDR3 comprises 15 residues.

The CDR3 is CASSLRTGVNSPLHF. As DNA, the CDR3 is TGTGCCAGCAGCTTACGGACAGGGGTTAATTCACCCCTCCACTTT. The gene calls are TRBV7-2 and TRBJ1-6, with 9 positions matching TRBD1. The germline CDR1 and CDR2 sequences are SGHTA and FQGNSA. This CDR3 has 15 amino acids. V lost 2 bases, J lost 6 bases, and 2 bases stayed unmatched.

The V gene is TRBV7-7, the J gene TRBJ1-1; TRBD1 might be the D (5 bases). V lost 6 bases to trimming and J lost 2 bases, with 10 bases between them. Germline V CDR1 and CDR2: SSHAT, FNYEAQ (reference sequence). The CDR3 totals 13 residues. The CDR3 coding sequence is TGTGCCAGCAGTTCAGACAGTAACACTGAAGCTTTCTTT. Residues: CASSSDSNTEAFF.

Only a few counts were recorded for this clone. The chain has TRBV4-1 and TRBJ1-2; D is uncertain. The CDR3 sequence is 13 residues long. Between the trimmed V and J ends, which lost 4 bases and 4 bases, there was a span of 10 bases. The germline V gene has CDR1 MGHRA and CDR2 YSYEKL. The CDR3 DNA sequence: TGCGCCAGCAGCCCTTCGGTGGTCTATGGCTACACCTTC. It yields the protein CASSPSVVYGYTF.

This chain joins TRBV6-5 and TRBJ1-2; a weak D match, TRBD1 (5 bases). V was shortened by 5 bases and J by 1 base, with 11 bases between the two germline ends. Per the germline V gene, CDR1 is MNHEY and CDR2 is SVGAGI. The CDR3 is 14 residues long. CDR3 in amino acids: CASSPARVNYGYTF. The CDR3 bases are TGTGCCAGCAGTCCGGCCAGGGTTAACTATGGCTACACCTTC.

The chain carries TRBV4-3 and TRBJ2-3; perhaps TRBD2 as D (5 bases). The germline V and J ends were trimmed by 0 bases and 2 bases, with 9 bases remaining between them. CDR1 is LGHNA, CDR2 YSLEER, per germline. This CDR3 spans 15 amino acids. The CDR3 spells CASSQEKRNTDTQYF. The CDR3 DNA follows: TGCGCCAGCAGCCAAGAGAAGCGGAACACAGATACGCAGTATTTT.

The rearrangement links TRBV5-1 to TRBJ2-5; no firm D call. Looked up from germline, CDR1 is SGHRS and CDR2 is YFSETQ. This CDR3 has 14 residues. V gave up 0 bases and J gave up 5 bases, with 11 bases separating them. This chain's CDR3 is CASSLDRPEETQYF. The DNA of the CDR3 is TGCGCCAGCAGCTTGGACCGGCCGGAGGAGACCCAGTACTTC.

The chain couples TRBV5-1 to TRBJ1-2, with 8 nucleotides matching TRBD1. CDR3 length equals 15 residues. Unmatched junction bases numbered 9, after V lost 5 bases and J lost 3 bases. Germline CDR1 is SGHRS and CDR2 is YFSETQ. The CDR3 region is CASRPARGPYYGYTF. The CDR3 DNA follows: TGCGCCAGCAGACCTGCCAGGGGGCCCTACTATGGCTACACCTTC.

The chain links TRBV2 to TRBJ2-5, with D possibly TRBD2 on 6 matching bases. CDR3 length: 13 residues. In germline, CDR1 is SNHLY, CDR2 FYNNEI. V lost 5 bases to trimming and J lost 1 base, with 8 bases between them. CDR3 loop: CASSRGSQETQYF. CDR3 DNA: TGTGCCAGCAGTCGGGGGAGCCAAGAGACCCAGTACTTC.

This clone has a handful of counts. This chain uses TRBV9 with TRBJ1-2, with TRBD1 matching over 7 bases. The CDR3 sequence is 14 residues long. The ends lost 4 bases at V and 5 bases at J; junction bases unmatched: 8. The germline V gene encodes CDR1 SGDLS and CDR2 YYNGEE. CDR3 residues: CASSPRQGSYGYTF. In DNA form, the CDR3 reads TGTGCCAGCAGCCCTCGACAGGGAAGTTATGGCTACACCTTC.

The chain recombines TRBV7-2 with TRBJ2-5; 14 nucleotides align to TRBD2. CDR1 and CDR2 (germline): SGHTA, FQGNSA. Germline trimming cut 5 bases from V and 7 bases from J; bases unmatched to any gene: 9. This CDR3 region has 16 residues. In DNA, the CDR3 is TGTGCCAGCAGCACCCGGACTAGCGGGGGGCCTCCGACCCAGTACTTC. Translating gives CASSTRTSGGPPTQYF.

DNA of the CDR3: TGTGCCAGCACCGCTAGCGGGGGGGCAATCTACTCCAAAAACATTCAGTACTTC. It translates to CASTASGGAIYSKNIQYF. The J gene is TRBJ2-4, the V gene TRBV2; 12 nucleotides align to TRBD2. This CDR3 region has 18 residues. After removal of 7 bases from V and 2 bases from J, the junction contained 12 bases not matched to a gene. Germline V gene lookup returns CDR1 SNHLY and CDR2 FYNNEI.

V and J are TRBV14 and TRBJ2-7, with 8 bases lining up with TRBD1. The CDR3 totals 16 residues. Trimming took 4 bases from V and 6 from J; bases not matched to a gene: 14. Germline CDR1 is SGHDN and CDR2 is FVKESK. The CDR3 region is CASSPVDRGDLGEQYF. CDR3 sequence (DNA): TGTGCCAGCAGCCCCGTCGACAGGGGTGATTTGGGCGAGCAGTACTTC.

This chain links TRBV5-1 with TRBJ2-5; maybe TRBD2 (7 bases). V was pared by 4 bases and J by 9 bases, with 25 bases between. The CDR3 consists of 16 residues. CDR1 is SGHRS and CDR2 is YFSETQ in the germline V gene. The CDR3 DNA reads as TGCGCCAGCAGCCCTATAGGGGGGGGCCCCCTAGGGGCCCAGTACTTC. Its translation is CASSPIGGGPLGAQYF.

This chain uses TRBV2 with TRBJ1-3, with 7 bases that match TRBD1. CDR1 and CDR2 from the germline V gene are SNHLY and FYNNEI. This CDR3 is built from 12 residues. CDR3 in amino acids: CTTGTAGNTIYF. In DNA, the CDR3 is TGTACCACCGGGACAGCTGGAAACACCATATATTTT.

This chain connects TRBV5-4 to TRBJ2-1, with 12 nucleotides matching TRBD2. This CDR3 has 17 residues. With 0 bases clipped from V and 6 bases from J, the junction kept 7 bases outside the gene matches. Germline CDR1 SGHNT, CDR2 YYREEE (reference sequence). CDR3 coding DNA: TGTGCCAGCAGCTTGGCCCCACTAGCGGGGGGTTTCAATGAGCAGTTCTTC. It encodes CASSLAPLAGGFNEQFF.

The CDR3 nucleotides read TGCGCCAGCAGCCCAGACAGTTCCTATAATTCACCCCTCCACTTT. Amino acids: CASSPDSSYNSPLHF. V gene TRBV5-1 combines with J gene TRBJ1-6; D is perhaps TRBD1 (5 bases). CDR3 size: 15 residues. Trimming left V 4 bases short and J 1 base short, with 9 bases between. CDR1 and CDR2 from the germline V gene are SGHRS and YFSETQ.

The rearrangement joins TRBV5-4 to TRBJ1-1, with 9 bases aligning to TRBD1. Germline loops: CDR1 SGHNT, CDR2 YYREEE (reference sequence). There are 16 residues in the CDR3. The trim removed 5 bases at V and 1 base at J, leaving 9 bases unmatched. CDR3 amino acids: CASSKGQGRANTEAFF. The CDR3 region has the DNA TGTGCCAGCAGTAAGGGACAGGGCCGAGCGAACACTGAAGCTTTCTTT. Filled out from reference TRBV5-4 and TRBJ1-1, the complete variable domain reads ETGVTQSPTHLIKTRGQQVTLRCSSQSGHNTVSWYQQALGQGPQFIFQYYREEENGRGNFPPRFSGLQFPNYSSELNVNALELDDSALYLCASSKGQGRANTEAFFGQGTRLTVV.

The chain links TRBV6-5 to TRBJ1-5; 7 bases match TRBD1. The V gene end was trimmed by 6 bases and the J gene end by 2 bases; junction bases not matched to a gene: 7. The germline V gene has CDR1 MNHEY and CDR2 SVGAGI. The CDR3 is 15 amino acids. The CDR3 sequence is CASRSTGMGNQPQHF. The CDR3, as DNA: TGTGCCAGCAGATCGACAGGGATGGGCAATCAGCCCCAGCATTTT.

This chain connects TRBV10-3 to TRBJ1-1; D gene unclear. This CDR3 region has 13 residues. Deletions cut 4 bases from V and 1 base from J, with 7 bases between. CDR1 is ENHRY and CDR2 is SYGVKD in the germline V gene. CDR3 in amino acids: CAISASENTEAFF. The CDR3 DNA reads as TGTGCCATCAGTGCCTCAGAGAACACTGAAGCTTTCTTT.

This rearrangement joins TRBV9 to TRBJ2-5, with 8 bases aligning to TRBD1. Germline V gene lookup returns CDR1 SGDLS and CDR2 YYNGEE. Trimming cost V 4 bases and J 3 bases; bases outside gene matches: 8. This CDR3 region has 15 residues. CDR3 coding DNA: TGTGCCAGCAGCTTCCGGACAGGGCCGAAAGAGACCCAGTACTTC. This codes for CASSFRTGPKETQYF.

This clone was detected only once. CDR3 sequence reads: CASSRGEAGNQPQHF. CDR3 coding DNA: TGTGCCAGTTCCCGAGGGGAGGCGGGGAATCAGCCCCAGCATTTT. This chain connects TRBV19 to TRBJ1-5, with D maybe TRBD1 (5 bases). V was shortened by 8 bases and J by 4 bases, with 18 bases between the two germline ends. CDR3 length equals 15 residues. Germline V lookup: CDR1 LNHDA, CDR2 SQIVND (reference sequence).